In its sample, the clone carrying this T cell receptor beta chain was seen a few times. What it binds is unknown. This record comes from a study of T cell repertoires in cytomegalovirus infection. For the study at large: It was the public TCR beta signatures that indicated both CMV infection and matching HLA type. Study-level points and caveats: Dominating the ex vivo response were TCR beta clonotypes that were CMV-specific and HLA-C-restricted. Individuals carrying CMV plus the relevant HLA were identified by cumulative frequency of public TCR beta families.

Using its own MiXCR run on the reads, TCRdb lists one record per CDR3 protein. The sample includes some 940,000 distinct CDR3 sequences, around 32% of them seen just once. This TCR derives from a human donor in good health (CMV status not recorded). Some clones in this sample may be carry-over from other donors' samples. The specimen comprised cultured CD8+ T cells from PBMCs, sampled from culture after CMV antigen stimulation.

CDR3 sequence (DNA): TGTGCCAGCAGGCACGCCGGGAGGGAAACTGAAGCTTTCTTT. It translates to CASRHAGRETEAFF. The chain joins TRBV11-1 to TRBJ1-1; no definite D call. The CDR3 is 14 residues long. V gave up 6 bases and J gave up 5 bases, with 16 bases separating them. CDR1 SGHAT and CDR2 FQDESV come from the germline V gene (reference sequence).